These T cell receptor beta chains were read from a single sample in a study of T cell repertoires in cytomegalovirus infection. TCRdb processed the reads anew with MiXCR; each CDR3 protein has one entry. The sample holds about 740,000 distinct CDR3 sequences, 35% to 40% seen once. Material for sequencing was PBMCs. These receptors were collected from a human donor in good health (CMV status not recorded). Some clones in this sample may be carry-over from other donors' samples. CDR3s include the opening cysteine and the closing phenylalanine or tryptophan. D genes are given only for firm matches. Only part of the rows carry a size: once, few, many, or a class if the clone is expanded.

d_gene	abundance	j_gene	v_gene	CDR3nt	CDR3aa
TRBD1	.	TRBJ2-3	TRBV20-1	TGCAGTGCTGACCGCCGGGACAGGGTAGAGGATACGCAGTATTTT	CSADRRDRVEDTQYF
TRBD1	.	TRBJ2-1	TRBV5-6	TGTGCCAGCAGCTTGCCCAACCGGAAGAGACAGGGGGCGAGCAATGAGCAGTTCTTC	CASSLPNRKRQGASNEQFF
.	few	TRBJ2-3	TRBV27	TGTGCCAGCAGTCAATGGGGACCCCTCGATACGCAGTATTTT	CASSQWGPLDTQYF
.	.	TRBJ2-5	TRBV10-3	TGTGCCATTCGAGGGGAAGGTGGCCAGTACTTC	CAIRGEGGQYF
.	few	TRBJ2-3	TRBV20-1	TGCAGTGCTAGTCTCGGGCTAACTAGCACAGATACGCAGTATTTT	CSASLGLTSTDTQYF
TRBD2	few	TRBJ2-7	TRBV19	TGTGCCAGTAGTATCGAGACTAGCGGCCCCTACGAGCAGTACTTC	CASSIETSGPYEQYF
.	.	TRBJ1-2	TRBV7-8	TGTGCCAGGAGCTTGGAAGGCCGCGGCGACTACACCTTC	CARSLEGRGDYTF
TRBD1	.	TRBJ2-7	TRBV10-3	TGTGCCATCAGTGACCGGGACAGGGGAACCTACGAGCAGTACTTC	CAISDRDRGTYEQYF
.	.	TRBJ1-1	TRBV18	TGTGCCAGCTCACTTCGACAGGTCGAGAACACTGAAGCTTTCTTT	CASSLRQVENTEAFF
.	.	TRBJ2-1	TRBV3-1	TGTGCCAGCAGCCGGGACTTAGAGGGAGTCTACAATGAGCAGTTCTTC	CASSRDLEGVYNEQFF
.	.	TRBJ1-2	TRBV28	TGTGCCAGCAGTAACCTCGGGGTGATCTATGGCTACACCTTC	CASSNLGVIYGYTF
TRBD2	.	TRBJ2-5	TRBV19	TGTGCCAGTAGTAGGGGGGGAAAAAGTTCCCAAGAGACCCAGTACTTC	CASSRGGKSSQETQYF
.	once	TRBJ1-2	TRBV12-3/TRBV12-4	TGTGCCAGCAGTGCGTCGGCGGGCTCGCTAGGGTATGGCTACACCTTC	CASSASAGSLGYGYTF
TRBD1	few	TRBJ1-1	TRBV7-3	TGTGCCAGCAGCTTAGTAGGGACAGGGGGGAACACTGAAGCTTTCTTT	CASSLVGTGGNTEAFF
.	few	TRBJ1-6	TRBV12-3/TRBV12-4	TGTGCCAGCAAGGCCTCCTATAATTCACCCCTCCACTTT	CASKASYNSPLHF
.	few	TRBJ1-6	TRBV28	TGTGCCAGCGAGGCTCTCCTAGCACCCCTCCACTTT	CASEALLAPLHF
TRBD2	few	TRBJ2-7	TRBV7-8	TGTGCCAGCAGCTCGGGACTAGCGGGAGGGCGAGGGTTCTACGAGCAGTACTTC	CASSSGLAGGRGFYEQYF
.	.	TRBJ1-6	TRBV4-1	TGCGCCAGCAGCCAAGATCCGGGGGTTCCGCCCCTCCACTTT	CASSQDPGVPPLHF
TRBD1	few	TRBJ1-1	TRBV12-3/TRBV12-4	TGTGCCAGCAGTCCAGGACAGGGGGTTTTTCACACTGAAGCTTTCTTT	CASSPGQGVFHTEAFF
TRBD1	.	TRBJ2-7	TRBV6-2/TRBV6-3	TGTGCCAGCAGTTCCCGGGACAGGGGTATCCACGAGCAGTACTTC	CASSSRDRGIHEQYF
.	few	TRBJ1-2	TRBV12-3/TRBV12-4	TGTGCCAGCAGTTTCGGGCCTACCAACTATGGCTACACCTTC	CASSFGPTNYGYTF
TRBD2	few	TRBJ2-3	TRBV6-5	TGTGCCAGCAGCAGGACTAGCGGGGGGGCCTCAAGGACAGATACGCAGTATTTT	CASSRTSGGASRTDTQYF
.	.	TRBJ1-6	TRBV12-3/TRBV12-4	TGTGCCAGCAGCCATAAGGCCGGACTAAATTCACCCCTCCCCTTT	CASSHKAGLNSPLPF
.	.	TRBJ1-1	TRBV29-1	TGCAGCGTTGGAGGGCAGGGGATGATAGCTTTCTTT	CSVGGQGMIAFF
TRBD1	.	TRBJ2-3	TRBV14	TGTGCCAGCAGCCTCCGGACAGGGATGCCTCGCACAGATACGCAGTATTTT	CASSLRTGMPRTDTQYF
.	.	TRBJ2-1	TRBV19	TGTGCCAGTAGTACCCCCCTAGGGGCCAACCCCTACAATGAGCAGTTCTTC	CASSTPLGANPYNEQFF
.	.	TRBJ1-6	TRBV11-2	TGTGCCAGCAGCTTCGGGGGGACTCTCACGGGTTCACCCCTCCACTTT	CASSFGGTLTGSPLHF
TRBD2	.	TRBJ2-1	TRBV12-3/TRBV12-4	TGTGCCAGCAGTTCGACTAGCGGGAGGGACAATGAGCAGTTCTTC	CASSSTSGRDNEQFF
.	.	TRBJ1-2	TRBV6-1	TGTGCCAGCAGCGAGGACCGCCCGTCTAACTATGGCTACACCTTC	CASSEDRPSNYGYTF
.	.	TRBJ2-7	TRBV3-1	TGTGCCAGCACCCCGGGTCCAACCGGGATCTACGAGCAGTACTTC	CASTPGPTGIYEQYF
.	.	TRBJ2-3	TRBV28	TGTGCCAGCAGTCCGCGGCCAGGCCTCACAGATACGCAGTATTTT	CASSPRPGLTDTQYF
TRBD2	few	TRBJ2-3	TRBV24-1	TGTGCCACCAGCGAAAGCGGGGCCCACACAGATACGCAGTATTTT	CATSESGAHTDTQYF
.	.	TRBJ2-1	TRBV11-2	TGTGCCAGCACGTCCTTTGGACGGGAGACCTACAATGAGCAGTTCTTC	CASTSFGRETYNEQFF
.	.	TRBJ1-4	TRBV25-1	TGTGCCAGCAGTGAACACCCAGGTAGAAATGAAAAACTGTTTTTT	CASSEHPGRNEKLFF
.	.	TRBJ2-7	TRBV7-9	TGTGCCAGCACCTCAGTGGACGAGCAGTACTTC	CASTSVDEQYF
.	.	TRBJ1-4	TRBV6-5	TGTGCCAGCAGTTGGGCCCGGACAACTAATGAAAAACTGTTTTTT	CASSWARTTNEKLFF
TRBD1	few	TRBJ1-1	TRBV11-1	TGTGCCAGCAGCCTGGACAGGGGGAAAGTCACTGAAGCTTTCTTT	CASSLDRGKVTEAFF
TRBD2	.	TRBJ2-3	TRBV24-1	TGTGCCACCAGTGATTTTGCGGCTAGCGGGGGCACAGATACGCAGTATTTT	CATSDFAASGGTDTQYF
.	many	TRBJ1-5	TRBV19	TGTGCCAGTAGGAGATTTTCTTCGGGTTATAGCAATCAGCCCCAGCATTTT	CASRRFSSGYSNQPQHF
TRBD1	.	TRBJ1-1	TRBV6-1	TGTGCCAGCAGTGAGGGACAGACGAACACTGAAGCTTTCTTT	CASSEGQTNTEAFF
TRBD1	.	TRBJ1-4	TRBV5-4	TGTGCCAGCAGCGCGGGGGGACAGGCAGATGAAAAACTGTTTTTT	CASSAGGQADEKLFF
.	.	TRBJ1-1	TRBV28	TGTGCCAGCAGTTTAAGCCCGATCTGGAACACTGAAGCTTTCTTT	CASSLSPIWNTEAFF
.	many	TRBJ2-5	TRBV2	TGTGCCAGCAGCGAGACTCCGAGTGCACAAGAGACCCAGTACTTC	CASSETPSAQETQYF
.	.	TRBJ1-3	TRBV7-9	TGTGCCAGCAGCCAGGACGGTGGGGCTGGAAACACCATATATTTT	CASSQDGGAGNTIYF
TRBD1	.	TRBJ1-6	TRBV14	TGTGCCAGCAGCCAAGGAACTCACAGGGGACGATCACCCCTCCACTTT	CASSQGTHRGRSPLHF
TRBD1	.	TRBJ1-5	TRBV19	TGTGCCAGTAGTATCCGTCGACAGGGCGGGTGGCGCAATCAGCCCCAGCATTTT	CASSIRRQGGWRNQPQHF